This paragraph covers one T cell receptor beta chain sequence. As processed by the authors: Researchers report that nucleated cell counts were estimated from reference gene primer amplification. TCRdb's table, derived via immunoSEQ multiplex PCR, lists solely in-frame clones and lacks some. From that table come the V and J calls and clone size; the DNA was used to work out D and trimming. In the table there are about 89,000 clones, approximately 80% of which are singletons. This sample is part of a study of blood T cell repertoires in COVID-19. Study details: The study drew acute and convalescent COVID-19 samples from the United States, Italy and Spain. PBMCs, B-cell-depleted T cells, or T cells provided the cDNA or gDNA that made up the material.

Germline-derived CDR1 and CDR2 are LGHNA and YNFKEQ. V lost 0 bases, J lost 9 bases, and 12 bases lay in between. This CDR3 is 14 amino acids long. The sequencing input was peripheral blood. The sequence was obtained from a woman of 80 years or more with acute or convalescent COVID-19. The V call is TRBV4-2, the J call TRBJ2-1; D is ambiguous. CDR3 region: CASSQERLGGEQFF. CDR3 nucleotides: TGTGCCAGCAGCCAAGAGCGGCTAGGCGGTGAGCAGTTCTTC.